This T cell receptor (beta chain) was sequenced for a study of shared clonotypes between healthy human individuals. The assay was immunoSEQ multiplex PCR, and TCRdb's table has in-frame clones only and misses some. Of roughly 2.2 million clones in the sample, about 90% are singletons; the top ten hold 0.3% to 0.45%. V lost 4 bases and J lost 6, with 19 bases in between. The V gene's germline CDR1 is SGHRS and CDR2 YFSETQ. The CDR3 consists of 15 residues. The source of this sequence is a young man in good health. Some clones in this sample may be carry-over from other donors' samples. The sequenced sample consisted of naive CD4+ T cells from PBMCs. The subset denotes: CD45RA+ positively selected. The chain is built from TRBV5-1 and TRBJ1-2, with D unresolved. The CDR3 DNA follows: TGCGCCAGCAGCCTACCCGATCCTCTGTTAAATGGCTACACCTTC. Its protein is CASSLPDPLLNGYTF. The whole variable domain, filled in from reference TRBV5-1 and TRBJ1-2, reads KAGVTQTPRYLIKTRGQQVTLSCSPISGHRSVSWYQQTPGQGLQFLFEYFSETQRNKGNFPGRFSGRQFSNSRSEMNVSTLELGDSALYLCASSLPDPLLNGYTFGSGTRLTVV.